These T cell receptor beta chains were read from a single sample in a study of shared clonotypes between healthy human individuals. Using immunoSEQ multiplex PCR, the repertoire was profiled, and TCRdb retains in-frame clones only, with some absent. The repertoire holds fewer than 650,000 clones, with about three quarters as singletons. Material: PBMCs. The receptors originated from a woman between 35 and 50 years old in good health. Some clones in this sample may be carry-over from other donors' samples. CDR3s include the opening cysteine and the closing phenylalanine or tryptophan. Fields, in order: CDR3 protein, CDR3 DNA, clone size, V gene, J gene, D gene. D genes are given only for firm matches. Only some rows state a clone size, as once, few, many or a class for expanded clones.

CASGQGATNEKLFF	TGTGCCTCAGGACAGGGGGCGACTAATGAAAAACTGTTTTTT	.	TRBV10-3	TRBJ1-4	TRBD1
CAWSAPPGQGTGNTIYF	TGTGCCTGGAGTGCCCCTCCGGGACAGGGCACTGGAAACACCATATATTTT	.	TRBV30	TRBJ1-3	TRBD1
CASSSRTGSYEQYF	TGTGCCAGCAGTTCAAGGACAGGCTCCTACGAGCAGTACTTC	.	TRBV28	TRBJ2-7	TRBD1
CASSPLAGAYEQYF	TGTGCCAGCAGTCCGCTAGCGGGAGCCTACGAGCAGTACTTC	.	TRBV6-5	TRBJ2-7	TRBD2
CASSFGGGTEAFF	TGTGCCAGCAGTTTCGGAGGGGGGACTGAAGCTTTCTTT	.	TRBV25-1	TRBJ1-1	.
CASSTDSGANVLTF	TGTGCCAGCAGTACAGACTCTGGGGCCAACGTCCTGACTTTC	.	TRBV2	TRBJ2-6	.
CASSFTGGYTEAFF	TGTGCCAGTAGTTTCACAGGGGGCTACACTGAAGCTTTCTTT	.	TRBV19	TRBJ1-1	TRBD1
CASSLSSGVYNEQFF	TGTGCCAGCAGCTTATCTAGCGGGGTCTACAATGAGCAGTTCTTC	.	TRBV7-2	TRBJ2-1	TRBD2
CASKPGTGKHISGNTIYF	TGTGCCAGCAAGCCCGGGACAGGTAAACACATCTCTGGAAACACCATATATTTT	once	TRBV2	TRBJ1-3	TRBD1
CASSPLVQPWETQYF	TGTGCCAGTAGTCCCCTAGTTCAACCTTGGGAGACCCAGTACTTC	few	TRBV19	TRBJ2-5	.
CASSSRLAGANNEQFF	TGTGCCAGCAGCTCACGACTAGCGGGCGCTAACAATGAGCAGTTCTTC	.	TRBV9	TRBJ2-1	TRBD2
CASSAGRVTDTQYF	TGTGCCAGCAGTGCAGGGAGGGTGACAGATACGCAGTATTTT	.	TRBV6-1	TRBJ2-3	TRBD2
CAWSPGLANTGELFF	TGTGCCTGGAGTCCGGGACTAGCGAACACCGGGGAGCTGTTTTTT	many	TRBV30	TRBJ2-2	TRBD2
CASSYSMRNTGELFF	TGTGCCAGCAGTTACTCGATGAGAAACACCGGGGAGCTGTTTTTT	.	TRBV6-6	TRBJ2-2	.
CASSSLTGTGNTEAFF	TGTGCCAGCAGCTCATTAACAGGGACAGGGAACACTGAAGCTTTCTTT	.	TRBV11-2	TRBJ1-1	TRBD1
CASSQAGSGAYEQYF	TGTGCCAGCAGCCAGGCAGGGTCCGGGGCCTACGAGCAGTACTTC	few	TRBV4-2	TRBJ2-7	.
CASSPPVTGEQYF	TGTGCCAGCAGTCCCCCCGTCACAGGCGAGCAGTACTTC	once	TRBV28	TRBJ2-7	.
CASSADHNYGYTF	TGTGCCAGCAGCGCAGACCATAACTATGGCTACACCTTC	.	TRBV7-2	TRBJ1-2	.
CASSDETEYNEQFF	TGTGCCAGCAGTGATGAGACAGAATACAATGAGCAGTTCTTC	.	TRBV2	TRBJ2-1	.
CASSLAGGQPQHF	TGTGCCAGCAGCTTAGCGGGCGGACAGCCCCAGCATTTT	few	TRBV7-6	TRBJ1-5	.
CASSLLQGGGYTF	TGTGCCAGCAGCTTACTACAGGGGGGTGGCTACACCTTC	.	TRBV7-8	TRBJ1-2	TRBD1
CASSSGTGTGYFYGYTF	TGTGCCAGCAGCTCGGGGACCGGGACAGGGTACTTCTATGGCTACACCTTC	.	TRBV11-2	TRBJ1-2	TRBD1
CSVGSTGGPLYYGYTF	TGCAGCGTTGGATCGACAGGGGGACCCTTGTACTATGGCTACACCTTC	few	TRBV29-1	TRBJ1-2	TRBD1
CASSLISGGPYEQYF	TGCGCCAGCAGCTTGATTAGCGGGGGTCCCTACGAGCAGTACTTC	.	TRBV5-1	TRBJ2-7	TRBD2
CASSKLRLATYEQYF	TGTGCCAGCAGCAAATTGAGACTAGCGACCTACGAGCAGTACTTC	few	TRBV21-1	TRBJ2-7	.
CASSRWGIRAFF	TGTGCCAGCAGCCGGTGGGGTATTCGGGCTTTCTTT	.	TRBV28	TRBJ1-1	.
CASSLPDRREQYF	TGTGCCAGCAGTTTACCGGACAGGCGCGAGCAGTACTTC	.	TRBV28	TRBJ2-7	TRBD1
CASSEAAANQETQYF	TGCGCCAGCAGTGAGGCGGCAGCTAACCAAGAGACCCAGTACTTC	.	TRBV10-2	TRBJ2-5	.
CASSSPGQGPATNEKLFF	TGTGCCAGCAGTTCTCCGGGACAGGGACCCGCAACTAATGAAAAACTGTTTTTT	.	TRBV28	TRBJ1-4	TRBD1
CASSPLAESSYEQYF	TGTGCCAGCTCCCCTCTAGCGGAAAGCTCCTACGAGCAGTACTTC	.	TRBV18	TRBJ2-7	TRBD2
CASSLAGGQGQPQHF	TGTGCCAGCAGCTTAGCTGGGGGGCAGGGTCAGCCCCAGCATTTT	few	TRBV7-2	TRBJ1-5	.
CATSTGKYNEQFF	TGTGCCACTTCGACAGGGAAGTACAATGAGCAGTTCTTC	few	TRBV15	TRBJ2-1	TRBD1
CASSTIWGDYGYTF	TGTGCCAGCTCGACCATCTGGGGAGACTATGGCTACACCTTC	.	TRBV18	TRBJ1-2	.
CASSPGQERFEAFF	TGTGCCAGCTCACCAGGACAGGAGCGATTTGAAGCTTTCTTT	.	TRBV18	TRBJ1-1	TRBD1
CASSDSTGGGEKLFF	TGTGCCAGCAGCGACTCGACAGGGGGAGGTGAAAAACTGTTTTTT	.	TRBV2	TRBJ1-4	TRBD1